Listed below are T cell receptor beta chains from one sample, sequenced in a study of blood T cell repertoires in COVID-19. The method was immunoSEQ multiplex PCR; TCRdb's version includes in-frame clones alone and lacks a portion of them. Of some 300,000 clones listed, about nine tenths were seen once; the top ten hold about 7%. Sequencing was carried out using peripheral blood. These receptors came from a woman aged 25 to 39 who had recovered from COVID-19. The CDR3 runs from the conserved cysteine through the conserved F or W. D genes are given only for firm matches. Clone size is given for some rows only: seen once, a few or many times, or a class if the clone is expanded.

j_gene: TRBJ2-5
abundance: -
v_gene: TRBV6-2/TRBV6-3
d_gene: TRBD1
CDR3nt: TGTGCCAGCAGTTATGAGGGGGCGAGAGAGACCCAGTACTTC
CDR3aa: CASSYEGARETQYF

j_gene: TRBJ2-5
abundance: -
v_gene: TRBV6-5
d_gene: TRBD2
CDR3nt: TGTGCCAGCAGTTACGGGACTAGAGAGACCCAGTACTTC
CDR3aa: CASSYGTRETQYF

j_gene: TRBJ1-5
abundance: -
v_gene: TRBV28
d_gene: TRBD1
CDR3nt: TGTGCCAGCAGTTTACAGGGGGTAGCAGTGAATCAGCCCCAGCATTTT
CDR3aa: CASSLQGVAVNQPQHF

j_gene: TRBJ1-1
abundance: -
v_gene: TRBV10-3
d_gene: TRBD1
CDR3nt: TGTGCCATCAGGGGGGACAGAGACACTGAAGCTTTCTTT
CDR3aa: CAIRGDRDTEAFF

j_gene: TRBJ1-5
abundance: -
v_gene: TRBV28
d_gene: -
CDR3nt: TGTGCCAGCCCCGGGGGGGCCGGTAGCAATCAGCCCCAGCATTTT
CDR3aa: CASPGGAGSNQPQHF

j_gene: TRBJ2-1
abundance: few
v_gene: TRBV14
d_gene: -
CDR3nt: TGTGCCAGCAGCCAACTTGGAGCTAAGAATGAGCAGTTCTTC
CDR3aa: CASSQLGAKNEQFF

j_gene: TRBJ1-6
abundance: -
v_gene: TRBV9
d_gene: -
CDR3nt: TGTGCCAGCAGCGTAGATGAGGCAGCCTATTCACCCCTCCACTTT
CDR3aa: CASSVDEAAYSPLHF

j_gene: TRBJ2-5
abundance: -
v_gene: TRBV5-5
d_gene: TRBD2
CDR3nt: TGTGCCAGCAGCTTCGTGACTAGCGGGGGGGCAGAGACCCAGTACTTC
CDR3aa: CASSFVTSGGAETQYF

j_gene: TRBJ1-5
abundance: -
v_gene: TRBV3-1/TRBV3-2
d_gene: -
CDR3nt: TGTGCCAGCAGCCAAGAACGAGACAGGAATCAGCCCCAGCATTTT
CDR3aa: CASSQERDRNQPQHF

j_gene: TRBJ2-1
abundance: once
v_gene: TRBV13
d_gene: -
CDR3nt: TGTGCCAGCAGCTTAGAGGCTAGCCGGAATGAGCAGTTCTTC
CDR3aa: CASSLEASRNEQFF